The clone carrying this TCR beta chain was seen just once. This sample is drawn from a study of immune evolution from preneoplasia to lung adenocarcinoma. Profiling relied on immunoSEQ multiplex PCR, and the TCRdb table lists in-frame clones only, not all of them. The sample records roughly 35,000 clones, 74% being singletons. This CDR3 region has 15 residues. Between the trimmed V and J ends, which lost 10 bases and 5 bases, there was a span of 20 bases. Germline lookup yields CDR1 MNHEY and CDR2 SVGAGI. The receptor was derived from a person aged 55 to 75 with lung adenocarcinoma. The rearrangement joins TRBV6-5 to TRBJ2-2; D could derive from TRBD1 or TRBD2 (5 bases each). The sequenced sample was FFPE invasive lung adenocarcinoma tissue. The CDR3 nucleotides are TGTGCCACAGAGACCGGGCTTTGGGGGACCGGGGAGCTGTTTTTT. Protein sequence: CATETGLWGTGELFF.